This T cell receptor (beta chain) stems from a study of shared clonotypes between healthy human individuals. Study observations and caveats: There were few donors, and this limited the genetic and exposure-history diversity represented. Rarefaction curves obtained for sorted subsets showed sequencing incomplete despite large depth. Relative to clonotypes present in all four donors, those not shared had lower generation probabilities.

Naive CD4+ cells were CD45RA-selected; the remaining cells were memory. This CDR3 is 17 amino acids long. CDR1 and CDR2 from the germline V gene are MNHEY and SMNVEV (reference sequence). With 6 bases clipped from V and 3 bases from J, the junction kept 16 bases outside the gene matches. Profiling relied on immunoSEQ multiplex PCR, and the TCRdb table lists in-frame clones only, not all of them. The sample yields over a million clones, about 80% seen once. This clone has only one observation. Its antigen is unidentified. V gene TRBV27 combines with J gene TRBJ1-1, with 7 bases identical to TRBD1. The sequence came from a man aged 18 to 30 in good health. Some clones in this sample may be carry-over from other donors' samples. Sequencing was carried out using memory CD4+ T cells from PBMCs. As to subset: CD45RA-negative fraction. Here the CDR3 reads CASRPLRRGAGDTEAFF. In DNA form, the CDR3 reads TGTGCCAGCAGGCCCCTGCGCAGGGGGGCGGGGGACACTGAAGCTTTCTTT.